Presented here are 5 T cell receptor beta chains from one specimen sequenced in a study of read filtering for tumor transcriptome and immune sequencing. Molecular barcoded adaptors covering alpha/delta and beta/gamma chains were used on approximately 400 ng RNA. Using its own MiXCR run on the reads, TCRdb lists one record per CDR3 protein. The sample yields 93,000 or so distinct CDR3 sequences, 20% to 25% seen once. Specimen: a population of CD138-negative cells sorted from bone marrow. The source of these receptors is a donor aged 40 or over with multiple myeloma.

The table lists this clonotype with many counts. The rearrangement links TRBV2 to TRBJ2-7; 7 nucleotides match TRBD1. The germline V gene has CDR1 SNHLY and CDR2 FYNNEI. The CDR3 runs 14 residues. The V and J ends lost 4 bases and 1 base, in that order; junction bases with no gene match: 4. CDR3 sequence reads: CASSVTGESYEQYF. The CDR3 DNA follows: TGTGCCAGCAGTGTAACAGGGGAGTCCTACGAGCAGTACTTC.

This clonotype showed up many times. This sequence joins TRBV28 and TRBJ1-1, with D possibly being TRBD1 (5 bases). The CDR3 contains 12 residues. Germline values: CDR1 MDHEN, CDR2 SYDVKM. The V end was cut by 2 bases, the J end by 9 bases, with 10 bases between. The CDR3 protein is CASSLEGTKAFF. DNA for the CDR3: TGTGCCAGCAGTTTAGAGGGGACGAAAGCTTTCTTT.

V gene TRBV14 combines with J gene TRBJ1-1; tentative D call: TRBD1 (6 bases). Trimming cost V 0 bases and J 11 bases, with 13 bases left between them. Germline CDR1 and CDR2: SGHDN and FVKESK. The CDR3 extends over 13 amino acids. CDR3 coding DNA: TGTGCCAGCAGCCAAGAGGAGGGGGTCACGGCTTTCTTT. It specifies CASSQEEGVTAFF.

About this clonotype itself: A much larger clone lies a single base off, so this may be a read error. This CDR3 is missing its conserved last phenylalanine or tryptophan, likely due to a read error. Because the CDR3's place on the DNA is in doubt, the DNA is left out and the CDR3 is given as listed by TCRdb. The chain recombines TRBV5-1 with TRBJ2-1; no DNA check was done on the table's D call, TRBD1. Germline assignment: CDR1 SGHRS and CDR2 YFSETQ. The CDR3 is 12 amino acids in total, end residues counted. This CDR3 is CASSLAQGALLY.

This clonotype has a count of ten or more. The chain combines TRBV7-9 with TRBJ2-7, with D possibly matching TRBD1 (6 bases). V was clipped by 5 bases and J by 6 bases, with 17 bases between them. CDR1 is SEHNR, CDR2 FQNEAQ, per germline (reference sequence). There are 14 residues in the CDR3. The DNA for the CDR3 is TGTGCCAGCAGCACACGAGGGGGAAGGTTCGAGCAGTACTTC. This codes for CASSTRGGRFEQYF.